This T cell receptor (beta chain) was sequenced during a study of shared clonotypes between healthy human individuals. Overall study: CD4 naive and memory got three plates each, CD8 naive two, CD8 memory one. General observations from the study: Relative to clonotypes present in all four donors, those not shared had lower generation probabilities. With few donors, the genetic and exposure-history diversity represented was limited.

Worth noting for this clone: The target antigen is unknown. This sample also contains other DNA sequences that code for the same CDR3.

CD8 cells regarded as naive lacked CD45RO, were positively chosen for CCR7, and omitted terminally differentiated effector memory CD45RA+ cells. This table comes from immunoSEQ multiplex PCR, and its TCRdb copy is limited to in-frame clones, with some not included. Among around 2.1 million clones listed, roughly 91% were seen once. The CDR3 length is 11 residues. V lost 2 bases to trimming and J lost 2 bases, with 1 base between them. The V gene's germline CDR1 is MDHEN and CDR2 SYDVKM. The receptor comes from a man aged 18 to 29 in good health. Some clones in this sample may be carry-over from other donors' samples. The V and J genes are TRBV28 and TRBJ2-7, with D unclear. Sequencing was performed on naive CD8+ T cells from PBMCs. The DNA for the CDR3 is TGTGCCAGCAGTTTAGCCTACGAGCAGTACTTC. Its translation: CASSLAYEQYF.